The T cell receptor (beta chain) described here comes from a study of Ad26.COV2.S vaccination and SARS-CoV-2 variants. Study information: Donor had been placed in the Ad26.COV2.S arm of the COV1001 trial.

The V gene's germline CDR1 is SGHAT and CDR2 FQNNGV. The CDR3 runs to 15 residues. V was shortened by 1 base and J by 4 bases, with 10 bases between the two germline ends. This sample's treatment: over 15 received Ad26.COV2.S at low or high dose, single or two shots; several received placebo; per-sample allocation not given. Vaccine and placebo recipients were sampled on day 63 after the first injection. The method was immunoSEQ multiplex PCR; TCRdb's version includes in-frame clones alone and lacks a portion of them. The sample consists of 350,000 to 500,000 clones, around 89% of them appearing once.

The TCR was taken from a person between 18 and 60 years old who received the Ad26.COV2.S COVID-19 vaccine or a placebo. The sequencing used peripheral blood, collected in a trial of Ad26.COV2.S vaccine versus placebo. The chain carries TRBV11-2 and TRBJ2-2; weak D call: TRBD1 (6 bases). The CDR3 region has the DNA TGTGCCAGCAGCTTAGCAGGGGCAGCCACCGGGGAGCTGTTTTTT. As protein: CASSLAGAATGELFF.